The source of this T cell receptor beta chain is a study of T cell repertoires in cytomegalovirus infection (dated by TCRdb to the late 2010s). Notes on the research overall: The HLA type of each donor mattered for the analysis, because public TCR beta signatures pointed to carriage of CMV infection along with the matching HLA type. The paper's findings and limits, for the study overall: The ex vivo response was dominated by HLA-C-restricted CMV-specific TCR beta clonotypes, which also provided the single most frequent clonotype in two of eight donors. In both this cohort and an independent roughly 330-donor cohort, the cumulative frequency of public TCR beta family members distinguished carriers of CMV infection plus the relevant HLA type.

Comment on this clonotype: The antigen it recognizes is unknown. Per-base qualities were not stored, and no clone one base away is much larger.

TCRdb names Illumina HiSeq 1500 as the instrument used. TCRdb ran its own pipeline on the public reads, namely fastp trimming at Q25 and MiXCR clone calling, and kept in-frame beta chains. A single entry per CDR3 protein holds the most common genes and DNA from its merged rows. The sample table lists around 250,000 distinct CDR3 sequences, about 15% of them with a count of one. Approximately 51% of the sample lies in the top ten. The specimen sequenced was CD8+ T cells from PBMCs. The source is a human donor in good health (CMV status not recorded). Some clones in this sample may be carry-over from other donors' samples.

The sequence in DNA is TGTGCCAGCAGCCCGCGCGGGGGGTTACACAATGAGCAGTTCTTC. Translated, it reads CASSPRGGLHNEQFF. This chain joins TRBV6-2 or TRBV6-3 to TRBJ2-1; 8 junctional bases match TRBD2. Trimmed from V: 6 bases; trimmed from J: 5 bases; junction bases lacking a gene match: 9. Counted from cysteine to phenylalanine, this CDR3 has 15 amino acids. CDR3 DNA only is kept here, 45 bases in frame from base 1. From a lookup of the germline V gene, CDR1 and CDR2 are MNHEY and SVGEGT.